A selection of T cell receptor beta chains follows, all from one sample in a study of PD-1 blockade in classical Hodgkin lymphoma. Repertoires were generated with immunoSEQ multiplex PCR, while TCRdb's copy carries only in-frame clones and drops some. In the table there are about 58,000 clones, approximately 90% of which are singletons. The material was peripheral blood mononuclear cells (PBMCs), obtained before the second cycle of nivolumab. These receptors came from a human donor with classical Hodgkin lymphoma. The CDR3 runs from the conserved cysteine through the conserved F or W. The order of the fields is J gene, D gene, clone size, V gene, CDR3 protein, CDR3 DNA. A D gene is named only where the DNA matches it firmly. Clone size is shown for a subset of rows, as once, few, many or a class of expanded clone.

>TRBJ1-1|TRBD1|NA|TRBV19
CATRTGPNTEAFF
TGTGCCACCAGGACAGGGCCGAACACTGAAGCTTTCTTT
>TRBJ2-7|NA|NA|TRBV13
CASSLGVSSYEQYF
TGTGCCAGCAGTTTGGGGGTGAGCTCCTACGAGCAGTACTTC
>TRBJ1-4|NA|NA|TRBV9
CASSVSSRGGEKLFF
TGTGCCAGCAGCGTAAGTTCGAGGGGAGGTGAAAAACTGTTTTTT
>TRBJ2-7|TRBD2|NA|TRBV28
CASGTSGFYEQYF
TGTGCCAGCGGGACTAGCGGGTTTTACGAGCAGTACTTC
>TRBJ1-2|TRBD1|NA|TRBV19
CASSMLGQSNYGYTF
TGTGCCAGTAGTATGTTGGGACAGAGTAACTATGGCTACACCTTC
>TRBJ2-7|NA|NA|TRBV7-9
CASSFGPASLTYEQYF
TGTGCCAGCAGTTTTGGACCGGCCTCCCTGACTTACGAGCAGTACTTC
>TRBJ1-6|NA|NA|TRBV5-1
CASSHSGTPVGNSPLHF
TGCGCCAGCAGCCATTCAGGGACGCCGGTGGGTAATTCACCCCTCCACTTT
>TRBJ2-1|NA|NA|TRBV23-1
CARSLVPTYNEQFF
TGCGCCAGATCCTTAGTGCCAACCTACAATGAGCAGTTCTTC
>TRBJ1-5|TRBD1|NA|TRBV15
CATSRDPSQGASNQPQHF
TGTGCCACCAGCAGAGATCCCAGTCAGGGGGCGAGCAATCAGCCCCAGCATTTT
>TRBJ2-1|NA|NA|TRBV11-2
CASSLRDFYNEQFF
TGTGCCAGCAGCCTAAGGGACTTTTACAATGAGCAGTTCTTC
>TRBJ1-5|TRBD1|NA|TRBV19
CAAGQGGFSNQPQHF
TGTGCCGCGGGACAGGGGGGATTTAGCAATCAGCCCCAGCATTTT
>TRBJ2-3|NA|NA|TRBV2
CASTLYGDFTNTDTQYF
TGTGCCAGCACCCTATATGGGGACTTCACCAACACAGATACGCAGTATTTT
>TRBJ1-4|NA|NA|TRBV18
CASSSNEKLFF
TGTGCCAGCTCTTCTAATGAAAAACTGTTTTTT
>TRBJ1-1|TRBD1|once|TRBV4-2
CASSHWLDRGNTEAFF
TGTGCCAGCAGCCACTGGCTGGACAGGGGAAACACTGAAGCTTTCTTT
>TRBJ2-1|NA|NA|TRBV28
CASSSGRGPSLFNEQFF
TGTGCCAGCAGTTCGGGCAGGGGTCCCAGCCTTTTTAATGAGCAGTTCTTC
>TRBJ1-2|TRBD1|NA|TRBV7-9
CASSRTGGDGYTF
TGTGCCAGCAGCCGGACAGGCGGGGATGGCTACACCTTC
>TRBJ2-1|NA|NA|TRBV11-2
CASSLGGDEQFF
TGTGCCAGCAGCTTGGGGGGAGATGAGCAGTTCTTC
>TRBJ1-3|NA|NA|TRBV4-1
CASSQEGTGSPYF
TGCGCCAGCAGCCAAGAAGGAACAGGTTCTCCCTATTTT
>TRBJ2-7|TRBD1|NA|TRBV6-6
CASSLGQGYEQYF
TGTGCCAGCAGCCTGGGACAGGGCTACGAGCAGTACTTC
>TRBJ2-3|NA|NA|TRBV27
CASSLSSSVDTQYF
TGTGCCAGCAGTTTATCGTCTTCAGTGGATACGCAGTATTTT
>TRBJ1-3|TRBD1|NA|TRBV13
CASSAGTGGNTIYF
TGTGCCAGCAGCGCGGGGACAGGCGGAAACACCATATATTTT
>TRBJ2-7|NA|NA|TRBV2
CASNVDHAFMGEQYF
TGTGCCAGCAACGTAGACCATGCGTTTATGGGGGAGCAGTACTTC
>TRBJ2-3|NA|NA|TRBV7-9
CASSLEWDSTDTQYF
TGTGCCAGCAGCTTAGAATGGGACAGCACAGATACGCAGTATTTT
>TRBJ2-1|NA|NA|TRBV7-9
CASSRIGTPFWEFF
TGTGCCAGCAGCCGTATTGGGACTCCTTTTTGGGAGTTCTTC
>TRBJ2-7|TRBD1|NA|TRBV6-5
CASRPIRDRGYEQYF
TGTGCCAGCAGACCAATCAGGGACAGGGGTTACGAGCAGTACTTC
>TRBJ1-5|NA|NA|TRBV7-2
CASSPGVGSYSNQPQHF
TGTGCCAGCAGCCCAGGGGTTGGGAGCTATAGCAATCAGCCCCAGCATTTT
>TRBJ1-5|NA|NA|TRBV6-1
CASSMNPVSNQPQHF
TGTGCCAGCAGCATGAACCCAGTAAGCAATCAGCCCCAGCATTTT
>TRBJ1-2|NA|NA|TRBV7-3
CASSNGQSYGYTF
TGTGCCAGCAGCAACGGACAGTCCTATGGCTACACCTTC
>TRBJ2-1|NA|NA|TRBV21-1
CASSDYNEQFF
TGTGCCAGCAGCGACTACAATGAGCAGTTCTTC
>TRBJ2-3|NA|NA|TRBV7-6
CASSEGVGTDTQYF
TGTGCCAGCAGCGAGGGAGTAGGCACAGATACGCAGTATTTT
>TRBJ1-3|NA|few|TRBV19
CASSMGSLAGNTIYF
TGTGCCAGTAGTATGGGGAGCCTGGCGGGAAACACCATATATTTT
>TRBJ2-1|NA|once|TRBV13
CASSEAGEDEQFF
TGTGCCAGCAGCGAAGCAGGAGAGGATGAGCAGTTCTTC
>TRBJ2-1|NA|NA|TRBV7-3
CASSPPGASYNEQFF
TGTGCCAGCAGCCCCCCGGGAGCATCCTACAATGAGCAGTTCTTC
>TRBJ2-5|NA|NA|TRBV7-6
CASSLSGQKETQYF
TGTGCCAGCAGCTTATCAGGGCAGAAAGAGACCCAGTACTTC
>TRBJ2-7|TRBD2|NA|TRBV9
CASSVASGGKYEQYF
TGTGCCAGCAGCGTAGCCAGCGGGGGGAAATACGAGCAGTACTTC
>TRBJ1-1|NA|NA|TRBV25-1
CASSRWGNTEAFF
TGTGCCAGCAGTCGGTGGGGGAACACTGAAGCTTTCTTT
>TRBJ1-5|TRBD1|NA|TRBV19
CASSYQGARGNQPQHF
TGTGCCAGTAGTTACCAGGGGGCCCGGGGCAATCAGCCCCAGCATTTT
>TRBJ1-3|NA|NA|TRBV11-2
CASSLMRSLATFANDTIYF
TGTGCCAGCAGCTTAATGCGGTCCCTAGCGACATTCGCGAATGACACCATATATTTT
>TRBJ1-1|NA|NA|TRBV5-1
CASSLVVVGTEAFF
TGCGCCAGCAGCTTGGTTGTCGTCGGCACTGAAGCTTTCTTT
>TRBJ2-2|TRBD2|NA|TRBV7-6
CASSLIGGANTGELFF
TGTGCCAGCAGCTTAATCGGGGGGGCAAACACCGGGGAGCTGTTTTTT
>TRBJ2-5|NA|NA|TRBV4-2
CASSLVKREETQYF
TGTGCCAGCAGCCTAGTAAAGCGGGAAGAGACCCAGTACTTC
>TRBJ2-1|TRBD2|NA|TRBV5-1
CASSPRTVAGASNNEQFF
TGCGCCAGCAGCCCTCGGACAGTAGCGGGAGCAAGTAACAATGAGCAGTTCTTC
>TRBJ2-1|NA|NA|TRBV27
CALKGGFEQFF
TGTGCCCTCAAGGGTGGGTTTGAGCAGTTCTTC
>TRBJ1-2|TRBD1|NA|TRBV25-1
CASSDRWGTANYYGYTF
TGTGCCAGCAGTGACCGGTGGGGGACAGCGAACTACTATGGCTACACCTTC
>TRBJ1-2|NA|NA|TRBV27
CASSSRALTGGYTF
TGTGCCAGCAGTTCCCGGGCCCTAACGGGAGGCTACACCTTC
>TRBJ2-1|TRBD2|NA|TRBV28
CASSIALAGGYNEQFF
TGTGCCAGCAGTATAGCTCTAGCGGGAGGGTACAATGAGCAGTTCTTC
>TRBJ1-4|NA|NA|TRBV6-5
CASSYSATNEKLFF
TGTGCCAGCAGTTACTCGGCAACTAATGAAAAACTGTTTTTT
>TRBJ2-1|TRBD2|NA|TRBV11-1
CASSPGLAGGINEQFF
TGTGCCAGCAGCCCTGGACTAGCGGGGGGCATAAATGAGCAGTTCTTC
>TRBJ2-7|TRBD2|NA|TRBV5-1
CASSSGLAGEWGYEQYF
TGCGCCAGCAGCTCGGGACTAGCGGGGGAGTGGGGCTACGAGCAGTACTTC
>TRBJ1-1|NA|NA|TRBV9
CASSVLGAEAFF
TGTGCCAGCAGCGTACTCGGGGCTGAAGCTTTCTTT
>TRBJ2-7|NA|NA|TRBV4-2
CASSQDLWGSSYEQYF
TGTGCCAGCAGCCAAGATCTTTGGGGGAGCTCCTACGAGCAGTACTTC